The T cell receptor (beta chain) described here comes from a study of vaccination and CD4 T cells after COVID-19. Looking at the study overall: At a median around 72 days (range 14 to 241) after dose two, post-vaccine samples were obtained. Investigators stimulated cells with overlapping spike peptides drawn from SARS-CoV-2, HCoV-NL63, HCoV-OC43 and HCoV-229E. Regarding the study as a whole: Nearly all convalescent vaccine-specific clones, 304 of 307, recognized only SARS-CoV-2 spike.

This clonotype was seen a few times. The antigen remains unidentified. V gave up 3 bases and J gave up 8 bases; unmatched junction bases: 10. The CDR3 runs to 16 residues. Germline V gene sequence: CDR1 KGHDR, CDR2 SFDVKD. The Oncomine TCR Beta short-read assay was what sequenced the DNA obtained from cultured CD4+ T cells. DNA came from CD4+ T cells after culture. TCRdb used MiXCR to reprocess the PCR reads, holding one entry per CDR3 protein. The data show roughly 7,000 distinct CDR3 sequences, 52% seen once. Specified treatment: 10-day PBMC culture with coronavirus spike peptide pools or control peptides (ViraFEST assay). Samples of CD4+ T cells were obtained from the unexposed donor before the COVID-19 pandemic (2011-2018).

The TCR sequence derives from a human donor in good health. V usage is TRBV24-1 and J usage is TRBJ2-1; TRBD2 agrees at 9 bases. Sequenced sample: CD4+ T cells from blood, cultured in vitro. As DNA, the CDR3 is TGTGCCACCAGTGATCAAGCTAGCGGGATTGTGGATGAGCAGTTCTTC. Its translation: CATSDQASGIVDEQFF.